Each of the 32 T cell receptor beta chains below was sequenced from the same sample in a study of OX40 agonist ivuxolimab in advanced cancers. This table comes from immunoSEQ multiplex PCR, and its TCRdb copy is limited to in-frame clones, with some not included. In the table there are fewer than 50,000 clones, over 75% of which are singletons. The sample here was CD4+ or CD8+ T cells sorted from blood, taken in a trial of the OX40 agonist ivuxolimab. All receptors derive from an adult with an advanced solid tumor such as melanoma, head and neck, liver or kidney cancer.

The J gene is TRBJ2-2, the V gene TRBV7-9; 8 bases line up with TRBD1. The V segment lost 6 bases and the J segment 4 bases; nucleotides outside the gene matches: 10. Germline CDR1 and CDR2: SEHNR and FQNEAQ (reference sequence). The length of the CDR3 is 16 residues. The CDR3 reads CASSSPGQVLTGELFF. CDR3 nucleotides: TGTGCCAGCAGTAGTCCGGGACAGGTGCTCACCGGGGAGCTGTTTTTT.

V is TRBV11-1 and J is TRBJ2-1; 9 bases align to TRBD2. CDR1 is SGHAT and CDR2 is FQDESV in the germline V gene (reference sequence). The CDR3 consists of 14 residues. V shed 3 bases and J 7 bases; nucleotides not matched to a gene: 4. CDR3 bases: TGTGCCAGCAGCTTTGGGCTAGCGGGAAATGAGCAGTTCTTC. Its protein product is CASSFGLAGNEQFF.

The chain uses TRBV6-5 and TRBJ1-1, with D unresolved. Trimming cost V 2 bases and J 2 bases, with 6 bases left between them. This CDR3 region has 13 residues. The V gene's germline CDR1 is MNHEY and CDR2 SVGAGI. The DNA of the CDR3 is TGTGCCAGCAGTTACGACGGAAACACTGAAGCTTTCTTT. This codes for CASSYDGNTEAFF.

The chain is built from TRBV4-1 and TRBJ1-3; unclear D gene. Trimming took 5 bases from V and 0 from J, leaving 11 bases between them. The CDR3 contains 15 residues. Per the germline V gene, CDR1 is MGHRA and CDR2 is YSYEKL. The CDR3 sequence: CASSEGAHSGNTIYF. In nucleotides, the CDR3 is TGCGCCAGCAGCGAGGGAGCCCACTCTGGAAACACCATATATTTT.

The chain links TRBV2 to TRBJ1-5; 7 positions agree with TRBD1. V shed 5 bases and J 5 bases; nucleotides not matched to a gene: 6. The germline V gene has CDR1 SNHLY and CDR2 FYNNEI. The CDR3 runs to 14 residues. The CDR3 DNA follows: TGTGCCAGCAGTTCCGGGACAGACTATCAGCCCCAGCATTTT. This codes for CASSSGTDYQPQHF.

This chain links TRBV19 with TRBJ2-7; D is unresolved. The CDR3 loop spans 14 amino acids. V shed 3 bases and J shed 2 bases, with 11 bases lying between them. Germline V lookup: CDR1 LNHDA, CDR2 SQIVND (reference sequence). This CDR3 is CASSIQGKPYEQYF. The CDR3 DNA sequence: TGTGCCAGTAGTATCCAAGGGAAGCCCTACGAGCAGTACTTC.

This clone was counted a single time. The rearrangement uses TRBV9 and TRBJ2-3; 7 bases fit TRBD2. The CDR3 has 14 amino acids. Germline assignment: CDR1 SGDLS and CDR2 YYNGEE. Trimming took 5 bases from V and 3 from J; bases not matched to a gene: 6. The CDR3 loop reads CASRLATRTDTQYF. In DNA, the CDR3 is TGTGCCAGCAGACTAGCGACGAGGACAGATACGCAGTATTTT.

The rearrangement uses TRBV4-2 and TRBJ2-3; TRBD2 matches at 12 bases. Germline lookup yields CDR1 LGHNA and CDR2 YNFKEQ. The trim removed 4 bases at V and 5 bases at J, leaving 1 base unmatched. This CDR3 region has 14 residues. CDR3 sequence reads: CASSPGLAGDTQYF. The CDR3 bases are TGTGCCAGCAGCCCGGGACTAGCGGGAGATACGCAGTATTTT.

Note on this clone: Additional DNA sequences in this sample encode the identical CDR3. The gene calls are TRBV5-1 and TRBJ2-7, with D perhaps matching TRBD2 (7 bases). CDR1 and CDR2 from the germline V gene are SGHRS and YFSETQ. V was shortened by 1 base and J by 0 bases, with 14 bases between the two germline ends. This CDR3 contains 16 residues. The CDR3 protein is CASSLSGRGASYEQYF. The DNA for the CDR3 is TGCGCCAGCAGCTTGTCGGGTCGGGGGGCCTCCTACGAGCAGTACTTC.

The CDR3 is CASSKLPGFTEAFF. CDR3 DNA: TGTGCCAGTAGTAAATTACCAGGGTTCACTGAAGCTTTCTTT. The chain uses TRBV19 and TRBJ1-1, with a tentative D call TRBD1 (5 bases). V lost 4 bases and J lost 4, with 13 bases in between. The CDR3 is 14 amino acids. Germline V lookup: CDR1 LNHDA, CDR2 SQIVND (reference sequence).

The CDR3 reads CASSLDSGAPDTQYF. CDR3 bases: TGTGCCAGCAGCCTTGATAGCGGGGCCCCAGATACGCAGTATTTT. The chain links TRBV2 to TRBJ2-3, with 8 bases aligning to TRBD2. CDR1 and CDR2 (germline): SNHLY, FYNNEI. The V and J ends lost 6 bases and 4 bases, in that order; junction bases with no gene match: 9. The CDR3 runs 15 residues.

The CDR3 spells CASTFRDRGASLHF. The CDR3 DNA reads as TGTGCCAGCACGTTCCGGGACAGGGGGGCGTCCCTCCACTTT. This chain links TRBV27 with TRBJ1-6; 11 bases align to TRBD1. V lost 7 bases, J lost 14 bases, and 10 bases stayed unmatched. The germline CDR1 and CDR2 sequences are MNHEY and SMNVEV (reference sequence). The CDR3 sequence is 14 residues long.

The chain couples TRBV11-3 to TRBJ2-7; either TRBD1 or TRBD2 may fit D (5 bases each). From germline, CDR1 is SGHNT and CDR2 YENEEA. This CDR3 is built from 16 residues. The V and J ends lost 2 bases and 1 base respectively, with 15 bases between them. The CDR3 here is CASSLNGGNPSYEQYF. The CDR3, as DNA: TGTGCCAGCAGCTTAAATGGGGGTAATCCATCCTACGAGCAGTACTTC. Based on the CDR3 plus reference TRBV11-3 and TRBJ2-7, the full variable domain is EAGVVQSPRYKIIEKKQPVAFWCNPISGHNTLYWYLQNLGQGPELLIRYENEEAVDDSQLPKDRFSAERLKGVDSTLKIQPAELGDSAVYLCASSLNGGNPSYEQYFGPGTRLTVT.

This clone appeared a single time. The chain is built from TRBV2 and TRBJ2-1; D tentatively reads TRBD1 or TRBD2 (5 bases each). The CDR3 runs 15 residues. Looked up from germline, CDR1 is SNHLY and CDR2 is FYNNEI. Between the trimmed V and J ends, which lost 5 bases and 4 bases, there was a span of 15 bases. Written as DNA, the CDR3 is TGTGCCAGCAGTCCCGGGGCCTGGGGTTACAATGAGCAGTTCTTC. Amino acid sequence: CASSPGAWGYNEQFF.

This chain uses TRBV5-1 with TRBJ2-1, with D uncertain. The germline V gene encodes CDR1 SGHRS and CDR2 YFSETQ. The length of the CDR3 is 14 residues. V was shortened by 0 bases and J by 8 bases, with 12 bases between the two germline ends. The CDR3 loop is CASSLGSSTHEQFF. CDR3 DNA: TGCGCCAGCAGCTTGGGTAGCTCTACACATGAGCAGTTCTTC.

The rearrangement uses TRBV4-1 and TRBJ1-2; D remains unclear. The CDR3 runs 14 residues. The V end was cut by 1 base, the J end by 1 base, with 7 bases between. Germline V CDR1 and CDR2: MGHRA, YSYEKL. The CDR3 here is CASSQGARNYGYTF. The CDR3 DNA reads TGCGCCAGCAGCCAAGGGGCCCGTAACTATGGCTACACCTTC.

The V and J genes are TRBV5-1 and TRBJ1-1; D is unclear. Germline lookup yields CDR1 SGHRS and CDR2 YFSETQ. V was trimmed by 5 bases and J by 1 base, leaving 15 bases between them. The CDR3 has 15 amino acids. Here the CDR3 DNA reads TGCGCCAGCAGTCAGAACAGCGGTTGGAACACTGAAGCTTTCTTT. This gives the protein CASSQNSGWNTEAFF.

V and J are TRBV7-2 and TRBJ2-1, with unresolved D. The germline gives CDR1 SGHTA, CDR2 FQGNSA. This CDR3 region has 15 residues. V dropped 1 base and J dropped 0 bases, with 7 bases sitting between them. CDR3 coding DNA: TGTGCCAGCAGCTTAGAGTGGGGCTCCTACAATGAGCAGTTCTTC. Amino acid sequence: CASSLEWGSYNEQFF.

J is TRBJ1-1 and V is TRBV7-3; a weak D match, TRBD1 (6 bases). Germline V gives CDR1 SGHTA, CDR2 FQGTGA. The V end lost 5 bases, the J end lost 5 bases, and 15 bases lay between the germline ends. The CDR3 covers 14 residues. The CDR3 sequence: CASSVVGGVTEAFF. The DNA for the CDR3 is TGTGCCAGCAGCGTTGTGGGGGGCGTGACTGAAGCTTTCTTT. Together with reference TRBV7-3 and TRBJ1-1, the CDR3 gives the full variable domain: GAGVSQTPSNKVTEKGKYVELRCDPISGHTALYWYRQSLGQGPEFLIYFQGTGAADDSGLPNDRFFAVRPEGSVSTLKIQRTERGDSAVYLCASSVVGGVTEAFFGQGTRLTVV.

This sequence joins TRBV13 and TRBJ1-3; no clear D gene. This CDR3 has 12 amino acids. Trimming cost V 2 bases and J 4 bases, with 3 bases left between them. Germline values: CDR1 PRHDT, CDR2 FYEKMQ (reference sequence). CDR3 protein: CASSLRGNTIYF. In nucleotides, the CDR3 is TGTGCCAGCAGCTTAAGGGGAAACACCATATATTTT.

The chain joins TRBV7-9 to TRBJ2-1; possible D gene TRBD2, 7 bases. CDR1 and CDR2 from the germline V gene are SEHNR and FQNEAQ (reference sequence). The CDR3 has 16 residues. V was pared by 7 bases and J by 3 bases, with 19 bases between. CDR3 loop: CASIFGGLLDYNEQFF. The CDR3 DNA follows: TGTGCCAGCATCTTCGGGGGGCTTCTTGACTACAATGAGCAGTTCTTC. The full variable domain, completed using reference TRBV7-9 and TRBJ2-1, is DTGVSQNPRHKITKRGQNVTFRCDPISEHNRLYWYRQTLGQGPEFLTYFQNEAQLEKSRLLSDRFSAERPKGSFSTLEIQRTEQGDSAMYLCASIFGGLLDYNEQFFGPGTRLTVL.

The CDR3 nucleotides are TGTGCCAGCAGCGTAGGGCCAACCAGCTCCTACGAGCAGTACTTC. Translated, it gives CASSVGPTSSYEQYF. The chain uses TRBV9 and TRBJ2-7; D is unresolved. CDR3 length: 15 amino acids. Germline CDR1 SGDLS, CDR2 YYNGEE. Trimming took off 0 bases at V and 0 bases at J, with 10 bases between the two ends.

The CDR3 sequence is CASSLAPDSGNTIYF. CDR3 bases: TGCGCCAGCAGCTTGGCTCCTGACTCTGGAAACACCATATATTTT. V usage is TRBV5-1 and J usage is TRBJ1-3, with D hard to call. The germline CDR1 and CDR2 sequences are SGHRS and YFSETQ. Trimming stripped 0 bases from V and 0 bases from J, with 7 bases between. This CDR3 comprises 15 residues.

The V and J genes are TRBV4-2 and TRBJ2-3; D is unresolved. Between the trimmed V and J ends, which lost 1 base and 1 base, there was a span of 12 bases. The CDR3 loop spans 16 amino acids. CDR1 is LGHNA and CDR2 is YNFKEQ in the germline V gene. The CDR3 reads CASSQGSLDGTDTQYF. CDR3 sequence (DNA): TGTGCCAGCAGCCAAGGGTCCCTAGATGGCACAGATACGCAGTATTTT.

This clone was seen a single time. In DNA form, the CDR3 reads TGTGCCAGCAGCACGGGTTTGGGAAGCTCCTACGAGCAGTACGTC. Protein product: CASSTGLGSSYEQYV. This sequence joins TRBV21-1 and TRBJ2-7. TRBV21-1 is designated a pseudogene. The length of the CDR3 is 15 residues.

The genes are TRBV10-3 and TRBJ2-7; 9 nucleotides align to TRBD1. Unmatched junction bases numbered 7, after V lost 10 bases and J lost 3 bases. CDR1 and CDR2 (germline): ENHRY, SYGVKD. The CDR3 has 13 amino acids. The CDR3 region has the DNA TGTGCCAGCCGGGACAGGGCAGGCTACGAGCAGTACGTC. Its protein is CASRDRAGYEQYV.

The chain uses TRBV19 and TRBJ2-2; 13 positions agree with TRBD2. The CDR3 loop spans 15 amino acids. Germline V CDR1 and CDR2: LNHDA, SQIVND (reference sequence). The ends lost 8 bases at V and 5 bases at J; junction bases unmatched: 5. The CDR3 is CASDRTSGRTGELFF. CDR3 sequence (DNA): TGTGCCAGTGACAGGACTAGCGGGAGAACCGGGGAGCTGTTTTTT.

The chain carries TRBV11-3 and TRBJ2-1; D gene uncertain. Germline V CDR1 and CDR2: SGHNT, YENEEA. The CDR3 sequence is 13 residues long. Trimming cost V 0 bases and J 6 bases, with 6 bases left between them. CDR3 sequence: CASSLDQSNEQFF. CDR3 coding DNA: TGTGCCAGCAGCTTAGATCAGAGCAATGAGCAGTTCTTC.

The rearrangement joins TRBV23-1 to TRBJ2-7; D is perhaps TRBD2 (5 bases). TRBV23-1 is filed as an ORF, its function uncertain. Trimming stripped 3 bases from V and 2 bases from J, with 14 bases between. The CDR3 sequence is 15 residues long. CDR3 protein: CASSHRRRVPYEQYV. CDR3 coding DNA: TGCGCCAGCAGTCATAGAAGGCGGGTCCCCTACGAGCAGTACGTC.

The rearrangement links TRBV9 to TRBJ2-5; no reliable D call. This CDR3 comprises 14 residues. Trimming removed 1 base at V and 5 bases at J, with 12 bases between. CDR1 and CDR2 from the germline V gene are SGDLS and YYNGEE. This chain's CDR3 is CASSVLSLGETQYF. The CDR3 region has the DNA TGTGCCAGCAGCGTACTATCCCTGGGCGAGACCCAGTACTTC.

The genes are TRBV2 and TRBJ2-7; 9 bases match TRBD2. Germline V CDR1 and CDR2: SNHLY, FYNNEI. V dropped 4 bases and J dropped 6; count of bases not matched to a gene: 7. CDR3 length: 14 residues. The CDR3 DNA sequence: TGTGCCAGCAGTGGGAGTAGCGGGAGAGGCGAGCAGTACGTC. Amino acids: CASSGSSGRGEQYV.

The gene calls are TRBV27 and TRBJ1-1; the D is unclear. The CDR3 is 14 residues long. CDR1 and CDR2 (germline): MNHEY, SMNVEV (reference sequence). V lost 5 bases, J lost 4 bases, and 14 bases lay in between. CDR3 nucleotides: TGTGCCAGCAGTCCAGCGGACCACAGCACTGAAGCTTTCTTT. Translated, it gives CASSPADHSTEAFF.